The rows below give T cell receptor beta chains drawn from one sample of a study of blood T cell repertoires in COVID-19. Profiled with immunoSEQ multiplex PCR; TCRdb holds only in-frame clones, not every one. Among 230,000 or so clones listed, 84% were seen once. The material sequenced was peripheral blood. The receptors were gathered from a man aged 40-55 years who had recovered from COVID-19. Both conserved end residues are part of each CDR3. Each record gives: V gene, D gene, J gene, clone size, CDR3 DNA, CDR3 protein. D genes are given only for firm matches. Clone size appears in some rows only: once, few, many, or a class for an expanded clone.

TRBV9	.	TRBJ1-5	.	TGTGCCAGCAGCCCCTCCGGGGGTAGCAATCAGCCCCAGCATTTT	CASSPSGGSNQPQHF
TRBV4-3	TRBD1	TRBJ1-1	.	TGCGCCAGCAGCCAAGATCGGGGAGACAGGGTTCGTACTGAAGCTTTCTTT	CASSQDRGDRVRTEAFF
TRBV29-1	.	TRBJ1-2	once	TGCAGCGTTGCCGTCCCGGCCGCGGGGTATGGCTACACCTTC	CSVAVPAAGYGYTF
TRBV5-4	.	TRBJ2-1	.	TGTGCCAGCACCACCCTCCCCCGGGATGAGCAGTTCTTC	CASTTLPRDEQFF
TRBV9	.	TRBJ1-3	.	TGTGCCAGCAGCGTAGGGGGCGCTGGAAACACCATATATTTT	CASSVGGAGNTIYF
TRBV7-9	TRBD1	TRBJ1-2	.	TGTGCCAGCAGCTACCCAGAGGATGAGGGGGCCTATGGCTACACCTTC	CASSYPEDEGAYGYTF
TRBV7-2	.	TRBJ1-2	many	TGTGCCAGCAGCTTAGATGGAGAGTATGGCTACACCTTC	CASSLDGEYGYTF
TRBV5-1	TRBD1	TRBJ2-5	.	TGCGCCACCTCTCGCGGGACAGGACAAGAGACCCAGTACTTC	CATSRGTGQETQYF
TRBV29-1	TRBD1	TRBJ2-7	.	TGCAGCGCTACCCGGGACAGGAGCTCCTACGAGCAGTACTTC	CSATRDRSSYEQYF
TRBV12-5	TRBD2	TRBJ2-7	.	TGTGCTAGTGGACTAGGACTAGCGGGGGGGCGGGACGACGAGCAGTACTTC	CASGLGLAGGRDDEQYF
TRBV9	TRBD1	TRBJ1-6	.	TGTGCCAGCAGCCGGACAGGGGAAAATTCACCCCTCCACTTT	CASSRTGENSPLHF
TRBV11-3	.	TRBJ2-7	.	TGTGCCAGCAGCTCATTCCGGGACAAATCCTACGAGCAGTACTTC	CASSSFRDKSYEQYF
TRBV19	.	TRBJ1-3	.	TGTGCCAGTACCATAGGCCACAGCTCTGGAAACACCATATATTTT	CASTIGHSSGNTIYF
TRBV29-1	.	TRBJ1-5	.	TGCAGCGTTGAGGCGGCGCACTCCAGGGGAAGCAATCAGCCCCAGCATTTT	CSVEAAHSRGSNQPQHF
TRBV7-2	.	TRBJ2-2	.	TGTGCCAGCAGCTTAGTAGAGGCCGGGGAGCTGTTTTTT	CASSLVEAGELFF
TRBV7-2	.	TRBJ1-5	.	TGTGCCAGCAGTCGGGGGAACAATCAGCCCCAGCATTTT	CASSRGNNQPQHF
TRBV19	.	TRBJ1-1	.	TGTGCCAGTAGTCTACAGGCGCCGAACACTGAAGCTTTCTTT	CASSLQAPNTEAFF
TRBV6-2/TRBV6-3	.	TRBJ1-1	.	TGTGCCAGCAGTCAGGGTTTCCCTGAAGCTTTCTTT	CASSQGFPEAFF
TRBV4-2	.	TRBJ1-4	.	TGTGCCAGCAGCCAAGATTGGGGGGTTGTAAATGAAAAACTGTTTTTT	CASSQDWGVVNEKLFF
TRBV2	TRBD1	TRBJ2-7	.	TGTGCCAGCAATTCCGACAGGGGGGGCGAGCAGTACTTC	CASNSDRGGEQYF
TRBV6-5	TRBD2	TRBJ2-7	once	TGTGCCAGCAGTTACTCGTCGGGAGGGAACAACGAGCAGTACTTC	CASSYSSGGNNEQYF
TRBV4-3	.	TRBJ2-7	.	TGCGCCAGCAGCCAAGAGAGGGGGTACCCCTCCTACGAGCAGTACTTC	CASSQERGYPSYEQYF
TRBV9	TRBD2	TRBJ2-5	.	TGTGCCAGCAGCGAGGGGGGCAGGGGACTAGCGAGAGAGACCCAGTACTTC	CASSEGGRGLARETQYF
TRBV29-1	.	TRBJ2-3	.	TGCAGCGTTTTTACTCATCGCACAGATACGCAGTATTTT	CSVFTHRTDTQYF
TRBV2	TRBD1	TRBJ1-1	.	TGTGCCAGCAGTCCACAGGGGCCTTACACTGAAGCTTTCTTT	CASSPQGPYTEAFF
TRBV27	TRBD2	TRBJ2-3	.	TGTGCCAGCAGTTTTGCTAGCGGGGGGCACACAGATACGCAGTATTTT	CASSFASGGHTDTQYF
TRBV30	TRBD2	TRBJ2-3	.	TGTGCCTGGAGTGTAACTAGCGGGAACCCAGATACGCAGTATTTT	CAWSVTSGNPDTQYF
TRBV7-2	TRBD1	TRBJ2-2	.	TGTGCCAGCAGCCCACGGACAGGGAACACCGGGGAGCTGTTTTTT	CASSPRTGNTGELFF